This T cell receptor beta chain was retrieved from a study of blood T cell repertoires in COVID-19. As for the study in general: The samples span acute and convalescent COVID-19 from the United States, Italy and Spain. In each case, the material was cDNA or gDNA derived from T cells, B-cell-depleted T cells, or PBMCs.

To note about this clone: Because the CDR3's place on the DNA is in doubt, the DNA is left out and the CDR3 is given as listed by TCRdb.

The authors' processing: It was from reference gene primer amplification that nucleated cell counts were estimated. Measured with immunoSEQ multiplex PCR; TCRdb has only the in-frame clones, and not every one. The V and J calls and clone size come from that table; D and trimming were worked out from the DNA. Here the sample spans about 440,000 clones, about 85% being singletons. The CDR3 totals 15 residues, both ends included. Donors were grouped by their self-reported clinical history. The rearrangement joins TRBV21-1 to TRBJ2-1; TRBD2 reflects the table's D call only, with no check against the DNA. TRBV21-1 is tagged as a pseudogene. The receptor was isolated from a young woman with acute COVID-19. The material sequenced was PBMCs or T cells enriched from blood (not recorded which). The CDR3 sequence: CASSNWASGNNEQFF.